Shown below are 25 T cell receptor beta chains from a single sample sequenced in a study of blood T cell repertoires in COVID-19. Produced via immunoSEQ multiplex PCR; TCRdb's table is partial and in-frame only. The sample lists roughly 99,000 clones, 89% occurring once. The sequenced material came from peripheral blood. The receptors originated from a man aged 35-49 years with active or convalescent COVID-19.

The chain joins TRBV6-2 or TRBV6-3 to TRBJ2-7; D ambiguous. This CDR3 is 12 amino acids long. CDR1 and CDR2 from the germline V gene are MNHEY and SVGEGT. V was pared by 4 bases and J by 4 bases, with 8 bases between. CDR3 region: CASSSLPYEQYF. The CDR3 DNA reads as TGTGCCAGCAGTTCCCTCCCTTACGAGCAGTACTTC.

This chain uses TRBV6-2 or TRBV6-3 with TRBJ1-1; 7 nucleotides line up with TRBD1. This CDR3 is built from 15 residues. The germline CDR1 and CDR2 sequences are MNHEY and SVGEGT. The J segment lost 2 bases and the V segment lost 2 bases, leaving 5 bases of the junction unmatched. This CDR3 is CASSYTGQTNTEAFF. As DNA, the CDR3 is TGTGCCAGCAGTTACACGGGACAGACCAACACTGAAGCTTTCTTT.

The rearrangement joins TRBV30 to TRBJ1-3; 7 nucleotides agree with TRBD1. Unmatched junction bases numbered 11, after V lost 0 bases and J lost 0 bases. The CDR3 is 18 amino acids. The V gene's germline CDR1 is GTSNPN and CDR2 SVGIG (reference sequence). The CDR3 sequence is CAWSVSDRTLFSGNTIYF. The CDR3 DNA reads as TGTGCCTGGAGTGTATCGGACAGGACCCTTTTCTCTGGAAACACCATATATTTT.

CDR3 in DNA: TGTGCCAGCAGCTCGGGGACAGGGGGAGAGAATGAAAAACTGTTTTTT. It specifies CASSSGTGGENEKLFF. V and J are TRBV11-2 and TRBJ1-4; 11 positions agree with TRBD1. The CDR3 extends over 16 amino acids. V was clipped by 4 bases and J by 5 bases; unmatched bases: 6. Per the germline V gene, CDR1 is SGHAT and CDR2 is FQNNGV. Full variable domain (remainder filled in from reference TRBV11-2 and TRBJ1-4): EAGVAQSPRYKIIEKRQSVAFWCNPISGHATLYWYQQILGQGPKLLIQFQNNGVVDDSQLPKDRFSAERLKGVDSTLKIQPAKLEDSAVYLCASSSGTGGENEKLFFGSGTQLSVL.

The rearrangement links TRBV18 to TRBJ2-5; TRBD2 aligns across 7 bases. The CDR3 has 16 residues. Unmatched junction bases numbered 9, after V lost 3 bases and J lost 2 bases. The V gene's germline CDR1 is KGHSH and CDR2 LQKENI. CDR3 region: CASSPVREAGQETQYF. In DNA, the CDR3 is TGTGCCAGCTCACCGGTACGGGAGGCGGGGCAAGAGACCCAGTACTTC.

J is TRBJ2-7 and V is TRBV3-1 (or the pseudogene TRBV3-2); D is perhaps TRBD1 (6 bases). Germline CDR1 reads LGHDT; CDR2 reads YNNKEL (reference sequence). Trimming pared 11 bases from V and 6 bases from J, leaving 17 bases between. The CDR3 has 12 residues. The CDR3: CAADTGFGEQYF. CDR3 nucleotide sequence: TGTGCCGCCGACACAGGGTTTGGCGAGCAGTACTTC.

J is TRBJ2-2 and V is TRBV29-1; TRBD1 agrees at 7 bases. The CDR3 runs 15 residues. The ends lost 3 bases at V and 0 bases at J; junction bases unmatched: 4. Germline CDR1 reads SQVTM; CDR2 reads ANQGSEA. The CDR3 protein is CSVDGQGANTGELFF. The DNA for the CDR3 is TGCAGCGTTGATGGTCAGGGGGCGAACACCGGGGAGCTGTTTTTT.

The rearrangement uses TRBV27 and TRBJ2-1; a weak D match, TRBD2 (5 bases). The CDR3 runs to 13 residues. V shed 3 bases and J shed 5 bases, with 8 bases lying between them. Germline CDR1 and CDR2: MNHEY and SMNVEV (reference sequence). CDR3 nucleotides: TGTGCCAGCAGTTTCGGGGAGAACAATGAGCAGTTCTTC. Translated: CASSFGENNEQFF.

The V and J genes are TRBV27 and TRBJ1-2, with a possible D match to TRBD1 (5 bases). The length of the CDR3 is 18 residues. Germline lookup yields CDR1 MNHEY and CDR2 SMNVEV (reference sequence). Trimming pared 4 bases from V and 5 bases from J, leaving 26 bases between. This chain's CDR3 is CASSSTPIPTGEGYGYTF. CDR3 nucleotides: TGTGCCAGCAGTTCTACCCCAATACCAACGGGGGAGGGGTATGGCTACACCTTC.

CDR3 residues: CASSLMLAEHYGYTF. For the CDR3, the DNA is TGTGCCAGCAGCTTGATGTTGGCGGAACATTATGGCTACACCTTC. The rearrangement links TRBV5-6 to TRBJ1-2; D not certain. V was trimmed by 1 base and J by 5 bases, leaving 15 bases between them. The CDR3 is 15 amino acids. CDR1 and CDR2 from the germline V gene are SGHDT and YYEEEE.

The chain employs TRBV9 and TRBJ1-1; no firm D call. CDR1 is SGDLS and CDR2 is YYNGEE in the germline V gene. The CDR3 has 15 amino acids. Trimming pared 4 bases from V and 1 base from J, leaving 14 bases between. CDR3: CASSPQVSGNTEAFF. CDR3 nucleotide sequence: TGTGCCAGCAGCCCACAAGTATCTGGGAACACTGAAGCTTTCTTT. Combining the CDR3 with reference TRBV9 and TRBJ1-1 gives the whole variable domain DSGVTQTPKHLITATGQRVTLRCSPRSGDLSVYWYQQSLDQGLQFLIQYYNGEERAKGNILERFSAQQFPDLHSELNLSSLELGDSALYFCASSPQVSGNTEAFFGQGTRLTVV.

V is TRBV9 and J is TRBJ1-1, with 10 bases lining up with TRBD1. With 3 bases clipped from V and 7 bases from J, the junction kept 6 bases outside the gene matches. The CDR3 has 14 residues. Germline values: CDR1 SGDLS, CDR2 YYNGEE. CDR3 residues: CASSGYGTGDEAFF. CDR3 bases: TGTGCCAGCAGCGGTTACGGGACAGGGGATGAAGCTTTCTTT.

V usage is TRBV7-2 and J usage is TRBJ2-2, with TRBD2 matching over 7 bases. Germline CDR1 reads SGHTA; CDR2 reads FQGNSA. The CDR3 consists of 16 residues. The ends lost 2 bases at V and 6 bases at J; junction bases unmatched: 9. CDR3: CASSLRPSGVPGELFF. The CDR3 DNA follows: TGTGCCAGCAGCTTAAGACCTAGCGGAGTTCCCGGGGAGCTGTTTTTT.

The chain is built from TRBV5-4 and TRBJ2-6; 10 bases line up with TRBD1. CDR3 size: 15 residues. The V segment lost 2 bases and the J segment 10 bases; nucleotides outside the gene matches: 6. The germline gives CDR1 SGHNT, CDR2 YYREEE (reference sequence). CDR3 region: CASSFGTGASNVLTF. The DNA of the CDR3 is TGTGCCAGCAGCTTCGGGACAGGGGCCTCAAACGTCCTGACTTTC. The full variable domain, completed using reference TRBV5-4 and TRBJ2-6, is ETGVTQSPTHLIKTRGQQVTLRCSSQSGHNTVSWYQQALGQGPQFIFQYYREEENGRGNFPPRFSGLQFPNYSSELNVNALELDDSALYLCASSFGTGASNVLTFGAGSRLTVL.

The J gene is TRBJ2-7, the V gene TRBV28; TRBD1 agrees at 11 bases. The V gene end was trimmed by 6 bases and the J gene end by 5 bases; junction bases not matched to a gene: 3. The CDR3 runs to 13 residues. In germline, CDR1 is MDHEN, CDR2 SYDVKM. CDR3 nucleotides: TGTGCCAGCAGCCGGACAGGGGGCAACGAGCAGTACTTC. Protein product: CASSRTGGNEQYF.

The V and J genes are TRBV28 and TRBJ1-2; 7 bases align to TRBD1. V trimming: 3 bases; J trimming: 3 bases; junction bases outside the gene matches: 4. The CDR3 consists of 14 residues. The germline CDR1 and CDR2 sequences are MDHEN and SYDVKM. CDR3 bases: TGTGCCAGCAGTTTCCGACAGGGCTACTATGGCTACACCTTC. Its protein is CASSFRQGYYGYTF.

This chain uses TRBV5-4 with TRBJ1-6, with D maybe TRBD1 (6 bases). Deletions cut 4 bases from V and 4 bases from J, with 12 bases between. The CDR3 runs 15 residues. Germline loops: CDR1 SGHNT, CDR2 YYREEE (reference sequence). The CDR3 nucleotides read TGTGCCAGCAGCGGTGGGGGGGCTTATAATTCACCCCTCCACTTT. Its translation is CASSGGGAYNSPLHF.

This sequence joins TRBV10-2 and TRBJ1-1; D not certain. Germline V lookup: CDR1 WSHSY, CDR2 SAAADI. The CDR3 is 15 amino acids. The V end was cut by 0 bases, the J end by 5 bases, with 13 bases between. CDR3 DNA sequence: TGCGCCAGCAGTGAGTCCGGGCAGAGAGGGACTGAAGCTTTCTTT. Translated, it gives CASSESGQRGTEAFF.

This chain's CDR3 is CAISEFASGTSSYNEQFF. The CDR3, as DNA: TGTGCCATCAGTGAGTTTGCTAGCGGCACCAGCTCCTACAATGAGCAGTTCTTC. V usage is TRBV10-3 and J usage is TRBJ2-1, with 7 bases that match TRBD2. Germline-derived CDR1 and CDR2 are ENHRY and SYGVKD. After removal of 1 base from V and 0 bases from J, the junction contained 9 bases not matched to a gene. The CDR3 extends over 18 amino acids.

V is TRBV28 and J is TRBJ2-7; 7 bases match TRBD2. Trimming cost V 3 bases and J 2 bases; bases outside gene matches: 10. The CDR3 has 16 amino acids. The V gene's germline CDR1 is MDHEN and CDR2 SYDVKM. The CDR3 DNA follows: TGTGCCAGCAGTTTTAGGGCACTAGCGCACACCTACGAGCAGTACTTC. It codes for CASSFRALAHTYEQYF.

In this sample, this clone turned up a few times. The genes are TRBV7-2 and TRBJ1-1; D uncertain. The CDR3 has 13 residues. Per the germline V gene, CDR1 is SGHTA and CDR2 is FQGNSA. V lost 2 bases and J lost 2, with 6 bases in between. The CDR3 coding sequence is TGTGCCAGCAGCTTAATGACTAACACTGAAGCTTTCTTT. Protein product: CASSLMTNTEAFF.

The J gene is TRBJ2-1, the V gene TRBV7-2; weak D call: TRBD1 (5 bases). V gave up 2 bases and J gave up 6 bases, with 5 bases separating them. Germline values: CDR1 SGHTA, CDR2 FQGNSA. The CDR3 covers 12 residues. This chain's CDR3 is CASSLTGNEQFF. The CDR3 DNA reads TGTGCCAGCAGCTTAACAGGCAATGAGCAGTTCTTC.

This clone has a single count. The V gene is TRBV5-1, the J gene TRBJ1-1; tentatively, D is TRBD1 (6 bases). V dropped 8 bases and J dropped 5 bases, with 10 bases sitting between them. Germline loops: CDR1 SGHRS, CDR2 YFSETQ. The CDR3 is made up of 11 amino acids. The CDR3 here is CASFQGTEAFF. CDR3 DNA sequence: TGCGCCAGTTTCCAGGGGACTGAAGCTTTCTTT.

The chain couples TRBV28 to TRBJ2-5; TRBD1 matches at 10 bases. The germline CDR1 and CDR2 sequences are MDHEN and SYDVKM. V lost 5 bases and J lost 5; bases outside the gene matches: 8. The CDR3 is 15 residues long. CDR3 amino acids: CASSTRQGAGETQYF. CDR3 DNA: TGTGCCAGCAGTACCCGACAGGGGGCGGGGGAGACCCAGTACTTC. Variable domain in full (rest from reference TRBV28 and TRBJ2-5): DVKVTQSSRYLVKRTGEKVFLECVQDMDHENMFWYRQDPGLGLRLIYFSYDVKMKEKGDIPEGYSVSREKKERFSLILESASTNQTSMYLCASSTRQGAGETQYFGPGTRLLVL.

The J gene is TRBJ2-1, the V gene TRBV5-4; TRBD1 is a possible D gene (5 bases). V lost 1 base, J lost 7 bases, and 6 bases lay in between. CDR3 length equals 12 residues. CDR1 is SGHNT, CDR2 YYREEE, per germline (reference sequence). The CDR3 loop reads CASSLTGNEQFF. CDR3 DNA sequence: TGTGCCAGCAGCTTGACAGGTAATGAGCAGTTCTTC.